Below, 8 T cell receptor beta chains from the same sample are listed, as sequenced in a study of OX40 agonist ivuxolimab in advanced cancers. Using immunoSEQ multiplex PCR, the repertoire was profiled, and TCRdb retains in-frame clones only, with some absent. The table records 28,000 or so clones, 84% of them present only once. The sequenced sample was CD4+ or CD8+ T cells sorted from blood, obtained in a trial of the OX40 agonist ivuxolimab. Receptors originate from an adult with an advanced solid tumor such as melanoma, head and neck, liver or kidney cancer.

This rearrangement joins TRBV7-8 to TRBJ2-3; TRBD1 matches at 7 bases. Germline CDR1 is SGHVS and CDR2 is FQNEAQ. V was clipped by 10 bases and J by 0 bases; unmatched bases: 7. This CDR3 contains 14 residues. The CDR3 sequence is CATTGLVSTDTQYF. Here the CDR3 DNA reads TGTGCCACGACAGGGTTAGTTAGCACAGATACGCAGTATTTT.

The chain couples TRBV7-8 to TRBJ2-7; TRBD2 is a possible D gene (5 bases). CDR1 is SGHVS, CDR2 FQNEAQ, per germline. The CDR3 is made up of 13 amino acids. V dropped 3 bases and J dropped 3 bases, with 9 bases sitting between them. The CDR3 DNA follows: TGTGCCAGCAGCTTGGCAGGACTCTACGAGCAGTACTTC. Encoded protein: CASSLAGLYEQYF.

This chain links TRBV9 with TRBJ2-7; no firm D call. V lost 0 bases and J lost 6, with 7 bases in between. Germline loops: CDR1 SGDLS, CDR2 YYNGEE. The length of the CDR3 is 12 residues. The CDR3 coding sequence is TGTGCCAGCAGCGTAGAGGGTGGCGAGCAGTACTTC. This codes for CASSVEGGEQYF.

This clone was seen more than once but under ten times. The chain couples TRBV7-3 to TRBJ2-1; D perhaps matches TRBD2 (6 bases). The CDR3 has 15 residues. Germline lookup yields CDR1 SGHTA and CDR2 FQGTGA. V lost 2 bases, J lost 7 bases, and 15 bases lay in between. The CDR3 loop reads CASSLGEVTWNEQFF. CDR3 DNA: TGTGCCAGCAGCTTAGGGGAGGTAACTTGGAATGAGCAGTTCTTC. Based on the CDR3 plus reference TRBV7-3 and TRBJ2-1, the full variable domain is GAGVSQTPSNKVTEKGKYVELRCDPISGHTALYWYRQSLGQGPEFLIYFQGTGAADDSGLPNDRFFAVRPEGSVSTLKIQRTERGDSAVYLCASSLGEVTWNEQFFGPGTRLTVL.

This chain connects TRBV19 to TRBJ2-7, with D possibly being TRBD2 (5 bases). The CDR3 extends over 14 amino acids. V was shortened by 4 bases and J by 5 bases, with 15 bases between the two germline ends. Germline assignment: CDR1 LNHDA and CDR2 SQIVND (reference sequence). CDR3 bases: TGTGCCAGTAGTAGTCAGAGTACCGGGAACGAGCAGTACTTC. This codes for CASSSQSTGNEQYF. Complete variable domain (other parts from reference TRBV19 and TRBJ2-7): DGGITQSPKYLFRKEGQNVTLSCEQNLNHDAMYWYRQDPGQGLRLIYYSQIVNDFQKGDIAEGYSVSREKKESFPLTVTSAQKNPTAFYLCASSSQSTGNEQYFGPGTRLTVT.

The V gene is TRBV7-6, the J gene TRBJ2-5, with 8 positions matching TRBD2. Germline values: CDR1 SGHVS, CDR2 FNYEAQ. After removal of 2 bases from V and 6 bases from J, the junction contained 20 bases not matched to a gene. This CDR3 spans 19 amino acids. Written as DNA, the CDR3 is TGTGCCAGCAGCTTACGTGGTTCCGGGGGGGCCCCTAGGTCGAAGACCCAGTACTTC. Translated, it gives CASSLRGSGGAPRSKTQYF.

In DNA, the CDR3 is TGTGCCAGCAGCCCCCTCGGGGGTTATTCCTACAATGAGCAGTTCTTC. Amino acid sequence: CASSPLGGYSYNEQFF. The chain uses TRBV7-9 and TRBJ2-1, with TRBD2 as a possible D gene (6 bases). Trimming shortened V by 5 bases and J by 1 base, and 15 bases separated the two germline ends. This CDR3 has 16 residues. Germline V CDR1 and CDR2: SEHNR, FQNEAQ (reference sequence).

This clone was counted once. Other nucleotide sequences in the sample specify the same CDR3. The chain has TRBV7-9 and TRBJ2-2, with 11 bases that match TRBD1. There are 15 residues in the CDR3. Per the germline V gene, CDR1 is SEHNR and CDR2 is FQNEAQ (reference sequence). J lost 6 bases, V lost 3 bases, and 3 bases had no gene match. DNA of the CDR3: TGTGCCAGCAGCTTCCCGGGACAGGGGGCCGGGGAGCTGTTTTTT. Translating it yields CASSFPGQGAGELFF.